This passage covers 8 T cell receptor beta chains from one sample sequenced in a study of regulatory T cells in long-lasting Graves disease. Investigators prepared the TCR beta libraries by applying iRepertoire HTBI primers and Arm-PCR of CDR3 regions. TCRdb reprocessed the multiplex PCR reads with MiXCR, giving one entry per CDR3 protein. Among some 420,000 distinct CDR3 sequences listed, about 20% were seen once. Noted time point: persistent/refractory GD, antithyroid drugs over 5 years with positive TRAb. Scientists built the TCR library using RNA that was extracted from PBMCs. The sequencing here drew on peripheral blood mononuclear cells (PBMCs), taken when the disease was refractory, from a patient treated with antithyroid drugs. These receptor sequences come from a female donor with Graves disease.

This clonotype has a count of ten or more. V is TRBV28 and J is TRBJ2-6, with no clear D. The length of the CDR3 is 14 residues. Trimming left V 7 bases short and J 0 bases short, with 7 bases between. Germline CDR1 MDHEN, CDR2 SYDVKM. CDR3 nucleotide sequence: TGTGCCAGCACCGTAAGCTCTGGGGCCAACGTCCTGACTTTC. It encodes CASTVSSGANVLTF. The whole variable domain, remainder taken from reference TRBV28 and TRBJ2-6, is DVKVTQSSRYLVKRTGEKVFLECVQDMDHENMFWYRQDPGLGLRLIYFSYDVKMKEKGDIPEGYSVSREKKERFSLILESASTNQTSMYLCASTVSSGANVLTFGAGSRLTVL.

Ten or more counts support this clonotype. The chain combines TRBV6-1 with TRBJ2-7, with D unclear. Per the germline V gene, CDR1 is MNHNS and CDR2 is SASEGT. This CDR3 comprises 13 residues. V lost 5 bases and J lost 5, with 13 bases in between. The CDR3 nucleotides read TGTGCCAGCAGTCCCTCAGTTACCGACGAGCAGTACTTC. Protein product: CASSPSVTDEQYF.

This clonotype was detected only a few times. The chain combines TRBV20-1 with TRBJ2-2; 9 positions match TRBD2. This CDR3 contains 15 residues. V shed 5 bases and J 4 bases; nucleotides not matched to a gene: 8. The germline V gene has CDR1 DFQATT and CDR2 SNEGSKA (reference sequence). The CDR3 region has the DNA TGCAGTGCTCCTGACGGCGGGGGGGGCACCGGGGAGCTGTTTTTT. The encoded protein is CSAPDGGGGTGELFF.

Many counts were recorded for this clonotype. The chain joins TRBV6-2 or TRBV6-3 to TRBJ1-5, with D tentatively TRBD1 (5 bases). The length of the CDR3 is 14 residues. The germline V gene has CDR1 MNHEY and CDR2 SVGEGT. Deletions cut 3 bases from V and 3 bases from J, with 9 bases between. The CDR3 protein is CASSYWGSNQPQHF. The CDR3 DNA follows: TGTGCCAGCAGTTATTGGGGCTCCAATCAGCCCCAGCATTTT.

The chain carries TRBV12-5 and TRBJ2-2; D gene uncertain. V lost 6 bases, J lost 5 bases, and 4 bases lay in between. This CDR3 has 11 residues. Germline CDR1 LGHNT, CDR2 FRNRAP. CDR3 region: CASGDTGELFF. The CDR3 DNA reads as TGTGCTAGTGGGGATACCGGGGAGCTGTTTTTT.

This clonotype has at least ten counts. The gene calls are TRBV12-3 or TRBV12-4 and TRBJ1-1; no firm D call. The ends were cut back, 3 bases at V and 8 bases at J, with 7 bases in the middle. The CDR3 runs 11 residues. The CDR3 spells CASSFWVEAFF. The DNA of the CDR3 is TGTGCCAGCAGTTTTTGGGTGGAAGCTTTCTTT.

This rearrangement joins TRBV19 to TRBJ1-5; 7 nucleotides line up with TRBD1. Germline assignment: CDR1 LNHDA and CDR2 SQIVND (reference sequence). The CDR3 spans 13 residues. After removal of 3 bases from V and 7 bases from J, the junction contained 3 bases not matched to a gene. The CDR3 DNA is TGTGCCAGTAGTATCTCAGGGGGGCAGCCCCAGCATTTT. Translated, it gives CASSISGGQPQHF.

The rearrangement joins TRBV19 to TRBJ2-7; 7 bases fit TRBD2. V lost 5 bases and J lost 1; bases outside the gene matches: 11. This CDR3 has 16 amino acids. Germline lookup yields CDR1 LNHDA and CDR2 SQIVND (reference sequence). CDR3: CASSFSAAGLSYEQYF. CDR3 nucleotide sequence: TGTGCCAGTAGTTTTTCTGCGGCGGGACTATCCTACGAGCAGTACTTC.